Below are 14 T cell receptor beta chains sequenced from a single sample in a study of T-cell reconstitution after alpha-beta-depleted transplantation in children. Researchers prepared the TCRbeta library using unique molecular identifiers, the study reports. TCRdb fed the PCR reads into MiXCR, producing one record per CDR3 protein. The sample gives over 550,000 distinct CDR3 sequences, approximately 10% of which show up once; about 4.3% is in the top ten. The sample in question was PBMCs from the stem cell graft donor, obtained from the stem cell graft. The receptors were sampled from a human donor who donated a stem cell graft to a child with acute myeloid leukemia.

The rearrangement uses TRBV29-1 and TRBJ2-5; D might be TRBD2 (6 bases). The CDR3 is 15 amino acids. Trimming took 0 bases from V and 5 from J, leaving 16 bases between them. The germline V gene encodes CDR1 SQVTM and CDR2 ANQGSEA. CDR3 nucleotides: TGCAGCGTTGAAGATCCCCTGATGGAGGGGGAGACCCAGTACTTC. Its translation: CSVEDPLMEGETQYF.

This clonotype was recorded a few times. J is TRBJ1-3 and V is TRBV18; 7 bases line up with TRBD1. CDR1 KGHSH and CDR2 LQKENI come from the germline V gene. CDR3 size: 15 residues. Trimming cost V 6 bases and J 11 bases; bases outside gene matches: 16. The chain's CDR3 is CASSQVGQQPSAIYF. The CDR3 nucleotides are TGTGCCAGCTCCCAGGTGGGACAGCAACCTTCGGCCATATATTTT.

The rearrangement links TRBV7-6 to TRBJ2-1; TRBD2 aligns across 12 bases. The ends lost 3 bases at V and 3 bases at J; junction bases unmatched: 12. The CDR3 runs to 19 residues. From germline, CDR1 is SGHVS and CDR2 FNYEAQ. CDR3 in amino acids: CASSLGASGRGFFYNEQFF. The DNA of the CDR3 is TGTGCCAGCAGCTTGGGGGCTAGCGGGAGGGGGTTTTTCTACAATGAGCAGTTCTTC. Supplemented by reference TRBV7-6 and TRBJ2-1, the full variable domain reads GAGVSQSPRYKVTKRGQDVALRCDPISGHVSLYWYRQALGQGPEFLTYFNYEAQQDKSGLPNDRFSAERPEGSISTLTIQRTEQRDSAMYRCASSLGASGRGFFYNEQFFGPGTRLTVL.

V and J are TRBV7-9 and TRBJ2-7, with 11 bases that match TRBD1. CDR1 SEHNR and CDR2 FQNEAQ come from the germline V gene (reference sequence). CDR3 size: 14 residues. V was pared by 3 bases and J by 6 bases, with 4 bases of the junction left unmatched. This CDR3 reads CASSFWGQGGEQYF. The CDR3 DNA reads TGTGCCAGCAGCTTTTGGGGACAGGGGGGCGAGCAGTACTTC.

Concerning this clonotype: This CDR3 fails to terminate in the conserved phenylalanine or tryptophan, so it likely reflects a read error. The V gene is TRBV6-1, the J gene TRBJ1-6, with TRBD1 identical over 7 bases. The germline V gene has CDR1 MNHNS and CDR2 SASEGT. The CDR3 loop spans 16 amino acids. V was clipped by 1 base and J by 3 bases; unmatched bases: 3. CDR3 sequence (DNA): TGTGCCAGCAGTGAAGAGAGACAGGGCTATAATTCACCCCTCCACTGT. It yields the protein CASSEERQGYNSPLHC.

This CDR3 is CASRRSGPSTDTQYF. The CDR3 DNA follows: TGTGCCAGCAGGCGCAGCGGCCCTAGCACAGATACGCAGTATTTT. The chain uses TRBV6-1 and TRBJ2-3; tentative D call: TRBD2 (5 bases). V was clipped by 6 bases and J by 0 bases, with 13 bases between them. The CDR3 contains 15 residues. The germline V gene has CDR1 MNHNS and CDR2 SASEGT.

This clonotype was counted ten times or more. V usage is TRBV20-1 and J usage is TRBJ2-1, with D perhaps matching TRBD2 (5 bases). The V end lost 6 bases, the J end lost 8 bases, and 17 bases lay between the germline ends. The germline V gene has CDR1 DFQATT and CDR2 SNEGSKA (reference sequence). This CDR3 region has 13 residues. This CDR3 is CSAPVEGFYEQFF. The CDR3 DNA is TGCAGTGCCCCCGTTGAGGGTTTCTATGAGCAGTTCTTC.

This clonotype turned up a few times. V usage is TRBV24-1 and J usage is TRBJ2-3; D unresolved. CDR1 is KGHDR and CDR2 is SFDVKD in the germline V gene. The V gene lost 2 bases and the J gene lost 0 bases, with 5 bases spanning the gap. The CDR3 is made up of 14 amino acids. In DNA form, the CDR3 reads TGTGCCACCAGTGATTCGAGTAGCACAGATACGCAGTATTTT. Protein product: CATSDSSSTDTQYF.

Only a few counts were recorded for this clonotype. The chain joins TRBV7-2 to TRBJ2-5, with TRBD2 as a possible D gene (7 bases). Germline loops: CDR1 SGHTA, CDR2 FQGNSA. This CDR3 comprises 17 residues. With 7 bases removed from V and 5 bases from J, the gap between germline ends came to 26 bases. The CDR3 nucleotides are TGTGCCAGCACCCAAACAGGGCTAGCGGTCTCAGTCGAGACCCAGTACTTC. This translates into CASTQTGLAVSVETQYF.

This CDR3 reads CSVEDRSLEGFNYGYTF. Written as DNA, the CDR3 is TGCAGCGTTGAAGATCGTTCGTTGGAGGGGTTTAACTATGGCTACACCTTC. The rearrangement links TRBV29-1 to TRBJ1-2, with D possibly TRBD1 on 5 matching bases. CDR1 is SQVTM, CDR2 ANQGSEA, per germline. CDR3 length: 17 amino acids. Trimming pared 0 bases from V and 1 base from J, leaving 18 bases between.

This clonotype has ten or more counts. The genes are TRBV5-1 and TRBJ2-5; 9 bases are a match to TRBD2. The trim removed 2 bases at V and 1 base at J, leaving 3 bases unmatched. The CDR3 runs 15 residues. Per germline, CDR1 SGHRS and CDR2 YFSETQ. The DNA of the CDR3 is TGCGCCAGCAGCTTTTTAGCGGGAGCCCAAGAGACCCAGTACTTC. Amino acids: CASSFLAGAQETQYF. Based on the CDR3 plus reference TRBV5-1 and TRBJ2-5, the full variable domain is KAGVTQTPRYLIKTRGQQVTLSCSPISGHRSVSWYQQTPGQGLQFLFEYFSETQRNKGNFPGRFSGRQFSNSRSEMNVSTLELGDSALYLCASSFLAGAQETQYFGPGTRLLVL.

This clonotype was observed many times. This chain joins TRBV12-3 or TRBV12-4 and TRBJ1-1; D not certain. Trimming shortened V by 5 bases and J by 7 bases, and 11 bases separated the two germline ends. There are 12 residues in the CDR3. The CDR3 loop is CASSPGPLEAFF. For the CDR3, the DNA is TGTGCCAGCAGTCCCGGGCCACTTGAAGCTTTCTTT.

This clonotype was seen a handful of times. A read error may produce the germline difference seen at one junction end. The chain links TRBV19 to TRBJ2-7, with 11 bases identical to TRBD1. Looked up from germline, CDR1 is LNHDA and CDR2 is SQIVND (reference sequence). The CDR3 contains 14 residues. CDR3 loop: CASRRTGGLYEQHF. The CDR3 DNA reads TGTGCCAGTAGGCGGACAGGGGGCCTCTACGAGCAGCACTTC. Combining the CDR3 with reference TRBV19 and TRBJ2-7 gives the whole variable domain DGGITQSPKYLFRKEGQNVTLSCEQNLNHDAMYWYRQDPGQGLRLIYYSQIVNDFQKGDIAEGYSVSREKKESFPLTVTSAQKNPTAFYLCASRRTGGLYEQHFGPGTRLTVT.

This chain uses TRBV28 with TRBJ2-2; D ambiguous. The CDR3 is made up of 13 amino acids. The germline CDR1 and CDR2 sequences are MDHEN and SYDVKM. Trimming took off 2 bases at V and 8 bases at J, with 9 bases between the two ends. For the CDR3, the DNA is TGTGCCAGCAGTTTAGGCCAGCCTGGGGAGCTGTTTTTT. Protein product: CASSLGQPGELFF.